Presented here are 15 T cell receptor beta chains from one specimen sequenced in a study of T cell changes during pregnancy in multiple sclerosis. TCRdb keeps only in-frame clones here, not all; method: immunoSEQ multiplex PCR. The sample includes roughly 58,000 clones, about 90% of them seen just once. The starting material was CD4+ T cells from peripheral blood mononuclear cells, obtained after pregnancy. These TCRs come from a female donor in good health, enrolled as a control in a pregnancy study.

This clone was counted a few times. This chain connects TRBV7-2 to TRBJ2-5, with 11 bases matching TRBD1. CDR1 and CDR2 (germline): SGHTA, FQGNSA. This CDR3 has 14 residues. V lost 5 bases and J lost 4; bases outside the gene matches: 3. The CDR3 DNA is TGTGCCAGCAGCCCAGGGACAGGGGGAGAGACCCAGTACTTC. Protein sequence: CASSPGTGGETQYF.

This clone was seen only once. The gene calls are TRBV25-1 and TRBJ1-1, with 7 bases that match TRBD1. Trimming at V came to 5 bases and at J to 3 bases, leaving 9 bases not matched to a gene. This CDR3 is built from 15 residues. CDR1 is MGHDK, CDR2 SYGVNS, per germline. The CDR3 protein is CASSLEDRTDTEAFF. The DNA of the CDR3 is TGTGCCAGCAGTCTAGAGGACAGGACTGACACTGAAGCTTTCTTT.

This clone appeared once. This sequence joins TRBV5-1 and TRBJ2-1; TRBD1 aligns across 8 bases. The V segment lost 3 bases and the J segment 9 bases; nucleotides outside the gene matches: 2. This CDR3 is 12 amino acids long. Germline CDR1 reads SGHRS; CDR2 reads YFSETQ. The chain's CDR3 is CASSSGQGEQFF. The CDR3 coding sequence is TGCGCCAGCAGCTCAGGACAGGGTGAGCAGTTCTTC.

This chain links TRBV18 with TRBJ1-3; D uncertain. Germline V CDR1 and CDR2: KGHSH, LQKENI. V gave up 6 bases and J gave up 0 bases, with 15 bases separating them. The CDR3 loop spans 16 amino acids. The CDR3 DNA is TGTGCCAGCTCCCCTTCGCCTGGGAGCTCTGGAAACACCATATATTTT. Its protein is CASSPSPGSSGNTIYF. Complete variable domain (other parts from reference TRBV18 and TRBJ1-3): NAGVMQNPRHLVRRRGQEARLRCSPMKGHSHVYWYRQLPEEGLKFMVYLQKENIIDESGMPKERFSAEFPKEGPSILRIQQVVRGDSAAYFCASSPSPGSSGNTIYFGEGSWLTVV.

The chain links TRBV6-1 to TRBJ2-7; maybe TRBD1 (7 bases). CDR1 is MNHNS and CDR2 is SASEGT in the germline V gene. Trimming stripped 8 bases from V and 3 bases from J, with 14 bases between. The CDR3 loop spans 13 amino acids. The CDR3, as DNA: TGTGCCAGCGCGCGGGACAGTCTCTACGAGCAGTACTTC. Encoded protein: CASARDSLYEQYF.

CDR3 nucleotide sequence: TGTGCCAGCAGGGGACAGGGGGTGGGCGGAAACACCATATATTTT. As protein: CASRGQGVGGNTIYF. The chain carries TRBV28 and TRBJ1-3; 11 bases fit TRBD1. Germline V gene sequence: CDR1 MDHEN, CDR2 SYDVKM. There are 15 residues in the CDR3. V was pared by 6 bases and J by 4 bases, with 5 bases of the junction left unmatched.

The chain is built from TRBV29-1 and TRBJ1-2; the D gene is possibly TRBD1 (5 bases). Trimming took off 7 bases at V and 5 bases at J, with 17 bases between the two ends. In germline, CDR1 is SQVTM, CDR2 ANQGSEA. This CDR3 is built from 13 residues. This chain's CDR3 is CSASEQAPYGYTF. CDR3 nucleotide sequence: TGCAGCGCCTCAGAACAGGCACCTTATGGCTACACCTTC.

The chain joins TRBV27 to TRBJ1-5; 8 positions match TRBD1. V was pared by 4 bases and J by 5 bases, with 4 bases of the junction left unmatched. Germline CDR1 reads MNHEY; CDR2 reads SMNVEV (reference sequence). The CDR3 has 14 residues. CDR3 nucleotides: TGTGCCAGCAGTTCAACAGGGGGTTATCAGCCCCAGCATTTT. Translated, it gives CASSSTGGYQPQHF.

CDR3 residues: CASSQEGHVGEKLFF. CDR3 DNA: TGCGCCAGCAGCCAAGAGGGGCATGTAGGTGAAAAACTGTTTTTT. The chain has TRBV4-3 and TRBJ1-4, with TRBD1 as a possible D gene (5 bases). The V gene lost 0 bases and the J gene lost 7 bases, with 12 bases spanning the gap. Looked up from germline, CDR1 is LGHNA and CDR2 is YSLEER. The CDR3 covers 15 residues.

CDR3 residues: CASSFDGAPYGYTF. The CDR3 nucleotides are TGTGCCAGCAGCTTTGATGGAGCTCCCTATGGCTACACCTTC. The rearrangement links TRBV13 to TRBJ1-2; no definite D call. Trimming removed 3 bases from V and 4 bases from J, with 12 bases in between. This CDR3 comprises 14 residues. Germline V CDR1 and CDR2: PRHDT, FYEKMQ (reference sequence).

V usage is TRBV7-9 and J usage is TRBJ1-4; D is unclear. Trimming cost V 2 bases and J 2 bases, with 6 bases left between them. Germline loops: CDR1 SEHNR, CDR2 FQNEAQ (reference sequence). The CDR3 contains 14 residues. The CDR3 DNA reads as TGTGCCAGCAGCTTACACAGCACTAATGAAAAACTGTTTTTT. Its translation: CASSLHSTNEKLFF.

This chain links TRBV20-1 with TRBJ1-2, with D unclear. The CDR3 is 11 residues long. Trimming stripped 0 bases from V and 7 bases from J, with 6 bases between. CDR1 is DFQATT and CDR2 is SNEGSKA in the germline V gene (reference sequence). The CDR3 DNA reads TGCAGTGCTAGAGAACAAATTGGCTACACCTTC. The encoded protein is CSAREQIGYTF.

The J gene is TRBJ2-7, the V gene TRBV7-4; 11 bases line up with TRBD2. The J segment lost 2 bases and the V segment lost 4 bases, leaving 1 base of the junction unmatched. CDR3 length: 14 residues. Germline V gives CDR1 SGHVT, CDR2 SQSDAQ. DNA for the CDR3: TGTGCCAGCAGCTCTAGCGGGGGGACCTACGAGCAGTACTTC. Its translation is CASSSSGGTYEQYF.

The chain couples TRBV7-2 to TRBJ1-1; 8 bases fit TRBD1. The germline gives CDR1 SGHTA, CDR2 FQGNSA. V dropped 1 base and J dropped 7; count of bases not matched to a gene: 8. The CDR3 is made up of 15 amino acids. CDR3 sequence: CASSLGRGLFGEAFF. The CDR3, as DNA: TGTGCCAGCAGCTTAGGCAGGGGGCTCTTCGGTGAAGCTTTCTTT.

V usage is TRBV5-8 and J usage is TRBJ1-2, with unresolved D. V was cut by 3 bases and J by 4 bases, with 13 bases left in between. Germline CDR1 SGHTS, CDR2 YDEGEE. CDR3 length equals 14 residues. CDR3 loop: CASSSGGIIYGYTF. The CDR3 DNA is TGTGCCAGCAGCTCCGGCGGGATTATCTATGGCTACACCTTC.